This T cell receptor beta chain was documented in a study of beta chain features in type 1 diabetes. At the level of the study: All samples yielded about 100 million examined sorted cells. Study results and caveats: All four CD4+ subsets of Type 1 diabetes patients contained TCRB CDR3s that were moderately but significantly shorter. Cells carrying high TCR expression could end up over-represented when cDNA is sequenced.

This clone was observed a handful of times. The antigen remains unidentified. Isolated RNA was reverse transcribed in full, so expressed TCRB transcripts were sequenced. Data came from immunoSEQ multiplex PCR; TCRdb stores just in-frame clones and leaves some out. The sample gives some 660,000 clones, roughly 13% of which show up once; roughly 0.04% is in the top ten. A sort by CD45RO/CCR7/CD25/CD127/CD95/CD27 yielded CD4+ naive, central memory, regulatory and stem cell-like memory cells. Purities in excess of 98% were seen in all sorted populations. The CDR3 runs to 12 residues. V gave up 3 bases and J gave up 6 bases, with 8 bases separating them. From germline, CDR1 is SGHTA and CDR2 FQGNSA.

The receptor was derived from a man aged 18-30 years with type 1 diabetes. Input material: naive CD4+ T cells from blood. This chain connects TRBV7-2 to TRBJ1-2; no reliable D call. As DNA, the CDR3 is TGTGCCAGCAGCTTTGTTGGGGATGGCTACACCTTC. Translating it yields CASSFVGDGYTF.